The rows below give T cell receptor beta chains drawn from one sample of a study of cytomegalovirus exposure and HLA in healthy donors. The protocol was immunoSEQ multiplex PCR, while the TCRdb copy is restricted to in-frame clones and leaves out a portion. The table has 150,000 to 200,000 clones, roughly 84% seen once; the top ten hold approximately 0.26%. The source material was PBMCs. These receptors all come from a boy younger than 18 in good health and CMV-seronegative. The CDR3 runs from the conserved cysteine through the conserved F or W. A D gene is named only where the DNA matches it firmly. Clone size appears in some rows only: once, few, many, or a class for an expanded clone.

size	J	V	D	CDR3	DNA
NA	TRBJ1-2	TRBV7-2	NA	CASSLTTTRGRGYGYTF	TGTGCCAGCAGCTTAACCACCACGAGGGGGAGAGGCTATGGCTACACCTTC
NA	TRBJ2-2	TRBV11-2	NA	CASSFPRQGGTGELFF	TGTGCCAGCAGCTTTCCGCGGCAGGGGGGAACCGGGGAGCTGTTTTTT
NA	TRBJ1-4	TRBV29-1	NA	CSVRDGGNEKLFF	TGCAGCGTGCGGGATGGGGGTAATGAAAAACTGTTTTTT
NA	TRBJ2-7	TRBV5-4	NA	CASSRGGKVGEQYF	TGTGCCAGCAGCCGGGGCGGGAAGGTCGGCGAGCAGTACTTC
NA	TRBJ2-2	TRBV5-1	NA	CASSLSGNGELFF	TGCGCCAGCAGCTTATCGGGGAACGGGGAGCTGTTTTTT
NA	TRBJ2-7	TRBV18	TRBD2	CATGGKRGFEQYF	TGTGCCACCGGGGGGAAGAGGGGTTTCGAGCAGTACTTC
few	TRBJ1-5	TRBV28	TRBD1	CASSTRDRGYNQPQHF	TGTGCCAGCAGTACCCGGGACAGGGGCTACAATCAGCCCCAGCATTTT
NA	TRBJ1-2	TRBV14	TRBD1	CASSQGSPDRGLANYGYTF	TGTGCCAGCAGCCAAGGAAGTCCGGACAGGGGGTTAGCTAACTATGGCTACACCTTC
NA	TRBJ1-4	TRBV14	TRBD1	CASRGQPDEKLFF	TGTGCCAGCAGGGGACAGCCGGACGAAAAACTGTTTTTT
NA	TRBJ1-4	TRBV25-1	NA	CASSDGSETKKLFF	TGTGCCAGCAGTGATGGGAGTGAGACGAAGAAACTGTTTTTT
few	TRBJ2-1	TRBV5-4	NA	CASREVPYNEQFF	TGTGCCAGTAGGGAGGTCCCCTACAATGAGCAGTTCTTC
once	TRBJ1-2	TRBV11-2	TRBD1	CASSFAGTEVYGYTF	TGTGCCAGCAGCTTTGCCGGGACAGAAGTCTATGGCTACACCTTC
few	TRBJ1-4	TRBV6-1	NA	CASSVLGGSEKLFF	TGTGCCAGCAGTGTTCTGGGGGGGAGTGAAAAACTGTTTTTT
NA	TRBJ2-1	TRBV5-1	TRBD2	CASAPLLAGGVTEQFF	TGCGCCAGCGCCCCTCTCCTAGCGGGAGGCGTGACTGAGCAGTTCTTC
NA	TRBJ2-1	TRBV27	TRBD2	CASSLAGVAPKQFF	TGTGCCAGCAGTTTAGCGGGAGTGGCCCCAAAGCAGTTCTTC
NA	TRBJ1-6	TRBV5-4	NA	CASSGGTLNSPLHF	TGTGCCAGCAGCGGCGGGACTTTAAATTCACCCCTCCACTTT
NA	TRBJ1-4	TRBV19	TRBD1	CASSPRQGSNEKLFF	TGTGCCAGTAGTCCGCGACAGGGTTCAAATGAAAAACTGTTTTTT
NA	TRBJ2-5	TRBV4-1	NA	CASSQFEVLETQYF	TGCGCCAGCAGCCAATTCGAGGTTTTGGAGACCCAGTACTTC
NA	TRBJ2-7	TRBV27	NA	CASSAGLSFYEQYF	TGTGCCAGCAGTGCTGGGCTCAGTTTTTACGAGCAGTACTTC
NA	TRBJ1-2	TRBV7-2	TRBD1	CASSSNPQGAYNF	TGTGCCAGCAGCTCAAATCCACAGGGGGCTTACAATTTC
NA	TRBJ2-7	TRBV5-1	NA	CASSLLGRANYEQYF	TGCGCCAGCAGCTTACTGGGCAGGGCGAATTACGAGCAGTACTTC
NA	TRBJ2-1	TRBV4-1	TRBD2	CASSRLTTSGGGSEQFF	TGCGCCAGCAGCCGACTGACGACTAGCGGGGGGGGGAGTGAGCAGTTCTTC
once	TRBJ2-2	TRBV10-3	TRBD2	CAIKAGGGTGELFF	TGTGCCATAAAAGCGGGAGGAGGCACCGGGGAGCTGTTTTTT
NA	TRBJ1-5	TRBV10-2	NA	CASSDMSGTWEQPQHF	TGCGCCAGCAGTGATATGTCAGGGACATGGGAACAGCCCCAGCATTTT
NA	TRBJ1-2	TRBV30	NA	CAWSVIRSGYTF	TGTGCCTGGAGTGTAATTCGGAGTGGCTACACCTTC
NA	TRBJ1-1	TRBV9	NA	CASSVAGGGGTEAFF	TGTGCCAGCAGCGTAGCGGGGGGCGGTGGTACTGAAGCTTTCTTT
once	TRBJ2-4	TRBV13	TRBD1	CASRSTRDRDNIQYF	TGTGCCAGCAGGTCCACCCGGGACAGGGATAACATTCAGTACTTC
few	TRBJ2-1	TRBV30	NA	CAWSVPLINEQFF	TGTGCCTGGAGTGTACCACTCATCAATGAGCAGTTCTTC
NA	TRBJ1-5	TRBV28	TRBD1	CASSLGTGGTDSNQPQHF	TGTGCCAGCAGTTTGGGGACAGGGGGCACGGATAGCAATCAGCCCCAGCATTTT
NA	TRBJ2-1	TRBV9	NA	CASSVGNWGRSSYNEQFF	TGTGCCAGCAGCGTAGGCAATTGGGGGCGTAGCTCCTACAATGAGCAGTTCTTC
NA	TRBJ2-7	TRBV18	TRBD1	CASSPRTGAYEQYF	TGTGCCAGCTCACCAAGGACAGGGGCCTACGAGCAGTACTTC
NA	TRBJ2-2	TRBV6-1	TRBD2	CASSEPSGSPTGELFF	TGTGCCAGCAGTGAACCTAGCGGGAGTCCTACCGGGGAGCTGTTTTTT
once	TRBJ2-5	TRBV5-6	TRBD2	CASSSRTAGAQYF	TGTGCCAGCAGCTCACGTACGGCGGGGGCCCAGTACTTC
NA	TRBJ1-3	TRBV6-1	TRBD1	CASSDRGRVGNTIYF	TGTGCCAGCAGTGACAGGGGGCGCGTTGGAAACACCATATATTTT
NA	TRBJ1-1	TRBV27	NA	CASNFNRGGNTEAFF	TGTGCCAGCAACTTCAACCGCGGGGGGAACACTGAAGCTTTCTTT
NA	TRBJ2-7	TRBV9	TRBD2	CASSVDETSGSYEQYF	TGTGCCAGCAGCGTAGATGAGACTAGCGGCTCCTACGAGCAGTACTTC
NA	TRBJ1-1	TRBV6-5	NA	CATYPGTNTEAFF	TGTGCCACCTATCCGGGAACGAACACTGAAGCTTTCTTT
NA	TRBJ2-1	TRBV7-9	NA	CASSISSRGNLYNEQFF	TGTGCCAGCAGCATATCCTCCAGGGGTAACCTGTACAATGAGCAGTTCTTC
few	TRBJ1-2	TRBV4-3	TRBD1	CASSQGRDRRGYTF	TGCGCCAGCAGCCAAGGGAGGGACAGGCGGGGCTACACCTTC
NA	TRBJ1-5	TRBV5-8	NA	CASSPPGWNQPQHF	TGTGCCAGCAGCCCCCCCGGGTGGAATCAGCCCCAGCATTTT
NA	TRBJ1-5	TRBV6-5	NA	CASRSGQFNQPQHF	TGTGCCAGCAGATCCGGACAGTTTAATCAGCCCCAGCATTTT
NA	TRBJ1-4	TRBV7-6	NA	CASSIGTPNPYEKLFF	TGTGCCAGCAGCATCGGGACACCGAATCCTTATGAAAAACTGTTTTTT
NA	TRBJ2-1	TRBV5-4	NA	CASSSEYNEQFF	TGTGCCAGCAGCTCGGAGTACAATGAGCAGTTCTTC
NA	TRBJ2-2	TRBV9	TRBD2	CASSGLAGGTGELFF	TGTGCCAGCAGCGGGCTAGCGGGAGGAACCGGGGAGCTGTTTTTT
NA	TRBJ1-2	TRBV12-2	NA	CASRLLYTRTDLNYGYTF	TGTGCAAGTCGCTTACTTTATACGCGTACAGACCTTAACTATGGCTACACCTTC
NA	TRBJ2-7	TRBV27	NA	CASSPLTKPWHEQYF	TGTGCCAGCAGTCCACTGACTAAGCCCTGGCACGAGCAGTACTTC
once	TRBJ1-1	TRBV6-5	NA	CASSGHEGKKTEAFF	TGTGCCAGCAGTGGCCATGAGGGAAAGAAAACTGAAGCTTTCTTT
NA	TRBJ2-1	TRBV2	NA	CASSEPRGSNEQFF	TGTGCCAGCAGTGAGCCCAGGGGATCCAATGAGCAGTTCTTC
few	TRBJ1-2	TRBV2	TRBD1	CASRDRLIPNGYTF	TGTGCCAGCAGGGACAGGCTTATTCCCAACGGCTACACCTTC
NA	TRBJ2-2	TRBV6-4	NA	CASSDSRAGELFF	TGTGCCAGCAGTGACTCCAGGGCCGGGGAGCTGTTTTTT
NA	TRBJ1-3	TRBV6-1	NA	CASTRAAQSGNTIYF	TGTGCCAGCACGAGGGCAGCTCAGAGCGGAAACACCATATATTTT
NA	TRBJ1-3	TRBV7-8	NA	CASSFVEAYSGNTIYF	TGTGCCAGCAGCTTTGTTGAGGCCTACTCTGGAAACACCATATATTTT
NA	TRBJ1-2	TRBV29-1	TRBD1	CSVGGTGAGGYTF	TGCAGCGTTGGTGGGACAGGGGCGGGTGGCTACACCTTC
NA	TRBJ2-7	TRBV9	NA	CASSANPDSYEQYF	TGTGCCAGCAGCGCTAACCCGGACAGCTACGAGCAGTACTTC
NA	TRBJ1-4	TRBV5-1	NA	CASRTEATNEKLFF	TGCGCCAGCAGGACGGAGGCAACTAATGAAAAACTGTTTTTT